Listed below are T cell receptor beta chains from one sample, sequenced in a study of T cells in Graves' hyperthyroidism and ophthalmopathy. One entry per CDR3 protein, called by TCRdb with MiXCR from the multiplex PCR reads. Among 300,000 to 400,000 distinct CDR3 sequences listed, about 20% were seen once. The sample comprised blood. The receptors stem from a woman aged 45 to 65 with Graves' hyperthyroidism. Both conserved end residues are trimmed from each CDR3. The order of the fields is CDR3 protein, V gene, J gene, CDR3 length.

CDR3aa: ASSLDRGYSNQPQH; v_gene: TRBV5-8; j_gene: TRBJ1-5; len: 14
CDR3aa: ASSLSGVPYNEQF; v_gene: TRBV27; j_gene: TRBJ2-1; len: 13
CDR3aa: ASSIRAGLDIQY; v_gene: TRBV12-3/TRBV12-4; j_gene: TRBJ2-4; len: 12
CDR3aa: AISEFGDRRDYGYT; v_gene: TRBV10-3; j_gene: TRBJ1-2; len: 14
CDR3aa: ASSPASGATDTQY; v_gene: TRBV7-9; j_gene: TRBJ2-3; len: 13
CDR3aa: ASSWPSGSPQETQY; v_gene: TRBV7-2; j_gene: TRBJ2-5; len: 14
CDR3aa: SARPGLGLGSEQF; v_gene: TRBV20-1; j_gene: TRBJ2-1; len: 13
CDR3aa: ASSKGLRNQPQH; v_gene: TRBV12-3/TRBV12-4; j_gene: TRBJ1-5; len: 12
CDR3aa: ASSFFGGLETQY; v_gene: TRBV12-3/TRBV12-4; j_gene: TRBJ2-5; len: 12
CDR3aa: ASSMTPWGTEAF; v_gene: TRBV5-1; j_gene: TRBJ1-1; len: 12
CDR3aa: SVEPQGREYNEQF; v_gene: TRBV29-1; j_gene: TRBJ2-1; len: 13
CDR3aa: ATTNRARDTEAF; v_gene: TRBV19; j_gene: TRBJ1-1; len: 12
CDR3aa: ASSLSGGAPEQF; v_gene: TRBV6-2/TRBV6-3; j_gene: TRBJ2-1; len: 12
CDR3aa: ASSQQGPGNTIY; v_gene: TRBV5-1; j_gene: TRBJ1-3; len: 12
CDR3aa: SVEGLEDEQF; v_gene: TRBV29-1; j_gene: TRBJ2-1; len: 10
CDR3aa: ASSLGTGRYNEQF; v_gene: TRBV5-1; j_gene: TRBJ2-1; len: 13
CDR3aa: ASRRELAGPYEQC; v_gene: TRBV28; j_gene: TRBJ2-7; len: 13
CDR3aa: ASTQSSGLALSNEQF; v_gene: TRBV2; j_gene: TRBJ2-1; len: 15
CDR3aa: ASSLDPMFSPLH; v_gene: TRBV11-2; j_gene: TRBJ1-6; len: 12
CDR3aa: ASSMGLRGSSSYEQY; v_gene: TRBV19; j_gene: TRBJ2-7; len: 15
CDR3aa: ASSHETRGWAF; v_gene: TRBV3-1; j_gene: TRBJ1-1; len: 11
CDR3aa: ASSVQPNEQF; v_gene: TRBV19; j_gene: TRBJ2-1; len: 10
CDR3aa: ASNTGTSAYEQY; v_gene: TRBV28; j_gene: TRBJ2-7; len: 12
CDR3aa: ASSQEPSTYEQY; v_gene: TRBV3-1; j_gene: TRBJ2-7; len: 12
CDR3aa: AISDLRGENQPQH; v_gene: TRBV10-3; j_gene: TRBJ1-5; len: 13
CDR3aa: ASSSQGTGRVEDTQY; v_gene: TRBV19; j_gene: TRBJ2-3; len: 15
CDR3aa: SVGGTGGFAFPEAF; v_gene: TRBV29-1; j_gene: TRBJ1-1; len: 14
CDR3aa: ASNDGGGEQF; v_gene: TRBV2; j_gene: TRBJ2-1; len: 10
CDR3aa: ASSSGLAGGTDTQY; v_gene: TRBV7-8; j_gene: TRBJ2-3; len: 14
CDR3aa: ASSQDRGNTEAF; v_gene: TRBV4-1; j_gene: TRBJ1-1; len: 12
CDR3aa: ASSLSPGTGGNEQF; v_gene: TRBV11-2; j_gene: TRBJ2-1; len: 14
CDR3aa: ASSYKREQF; v_gene: TRBV5-4; j_gene: TRBJ2-1; len: 9
CDR3aa: ASSQVANTGELF; v_gene: TRBV3-1; j_gene: TRBJ2-2; len: 12
CDR3aa: AWVRGRGYGYT; v_gene: TRBV30; j_gene: TRBJ1-2; len: 11
CDR3aa: ASSERTGGDWNYGYT; v_gene: TRBV28; j_gene: TRBJ1-2; len: 15
CDR3aa: SVWTENTEAF; v_gene: TRBV29-1; j_gene: TRBJ1-1; len: 10
CDR3aa: ASSFSGDADTQY; v_gene: TRBV27; j_gene: TRBJ2-3; len: 12
CDR3aa: ASSGTGDEKLF; v_gene: TRBV12-3/TRBV12-4; j_gene: TRBJ1-4; len: 11
CDR3aa: ASSGEQGAGGYT; v_gene: TRBV2; j_gene: TRBJ1-2; len: 12
CDR3aa: SAQQTGTGELF; v_gene: TRBV20-1; j_gene: TRBJ2-2; len: 11
CDR3aa: ASSLGQLQETQY; v_gene: TRBV5-4; j_gene: TRBJ2-5; len: 12
CDR3aa: ASSKGHKHADTQY; v_gene: TRBV7-9; j_gene: TRBJ2-3; len: 13
CDR3aa: ASSELGANTGELF; v_gene: TRBV5-1; j_gene: TRBJ2-2; len: 13
CDR3aa: ASTTAGAVYGYT; v_gene: TRBV7-9; j_gene: TRBJ1-2; len: 12
CDR3aa: ASSLLREGRNEQF; v_gene: TRBV27; j_gene: TRBJ2-1; len: 13
CDR3aa: ASSPDGTVARYEQY; v_gene: TRBV7-8; j_gene: TRBJ2-7; len: 14